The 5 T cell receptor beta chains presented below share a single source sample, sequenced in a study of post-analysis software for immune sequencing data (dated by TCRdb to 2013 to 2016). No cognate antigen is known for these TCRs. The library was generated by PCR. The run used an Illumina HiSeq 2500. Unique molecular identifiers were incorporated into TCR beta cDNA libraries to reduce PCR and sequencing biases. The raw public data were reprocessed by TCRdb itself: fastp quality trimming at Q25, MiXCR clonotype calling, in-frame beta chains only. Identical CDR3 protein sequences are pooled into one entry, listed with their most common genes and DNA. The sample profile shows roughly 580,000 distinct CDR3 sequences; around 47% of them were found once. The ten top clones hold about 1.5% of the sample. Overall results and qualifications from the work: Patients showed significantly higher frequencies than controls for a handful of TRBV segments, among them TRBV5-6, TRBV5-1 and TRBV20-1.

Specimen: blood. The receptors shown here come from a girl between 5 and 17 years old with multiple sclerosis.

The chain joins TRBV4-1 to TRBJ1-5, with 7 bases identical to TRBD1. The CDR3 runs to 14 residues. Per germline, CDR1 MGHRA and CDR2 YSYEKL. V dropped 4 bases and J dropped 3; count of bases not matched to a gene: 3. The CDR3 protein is CASSRQGVNQPQHF. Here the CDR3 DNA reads TGCGCCAGCAGCCGGCAGGGGGTCAATCAGCCCCAGCATTTT.

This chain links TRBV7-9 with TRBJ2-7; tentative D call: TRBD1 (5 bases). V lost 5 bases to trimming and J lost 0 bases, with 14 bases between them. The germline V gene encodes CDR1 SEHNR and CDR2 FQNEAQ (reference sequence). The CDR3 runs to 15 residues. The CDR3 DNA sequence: TGTGCCAGCAGCACCGGACACTCCAGCTCCTACGAGCAGTACTTC. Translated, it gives CASSTGHSSSYEQYF.

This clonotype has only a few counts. CDR3 bases: TGTGCCAGCAGTCGGACAGGGGCCTACAATGAGCAGTTCTTC. Translating it yields CASSRTGAYNEQFF. V and J are TRBV6-1 and TRBJ2-1; the match to TRBD1 covers 9 bases. Per the germline V gene, CDR1 is MNHNS and CDR2 is SASEGT. Trimming at V came to 5 bases and at J to 2 bases, leaving 1 base not matched to a gene. The CDR3 is 14 amino acids.

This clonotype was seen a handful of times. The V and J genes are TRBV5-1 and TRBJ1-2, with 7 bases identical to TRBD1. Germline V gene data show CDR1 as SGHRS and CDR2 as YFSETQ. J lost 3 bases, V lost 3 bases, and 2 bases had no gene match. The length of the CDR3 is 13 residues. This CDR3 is CASSWDRDYGYTF. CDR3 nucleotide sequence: TGCGCCAGCAGCTGGGACAGAGACTATGGCTACACCTTC.

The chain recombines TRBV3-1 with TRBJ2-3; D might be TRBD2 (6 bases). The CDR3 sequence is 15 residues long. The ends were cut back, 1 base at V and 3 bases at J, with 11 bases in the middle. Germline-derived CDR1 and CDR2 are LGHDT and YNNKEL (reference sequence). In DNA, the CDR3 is TGTGCCAGCAGCCAAGCGGCTAGCGTGACAGATACGCAGTATTTT. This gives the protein CASSQAASVTDTQYF.